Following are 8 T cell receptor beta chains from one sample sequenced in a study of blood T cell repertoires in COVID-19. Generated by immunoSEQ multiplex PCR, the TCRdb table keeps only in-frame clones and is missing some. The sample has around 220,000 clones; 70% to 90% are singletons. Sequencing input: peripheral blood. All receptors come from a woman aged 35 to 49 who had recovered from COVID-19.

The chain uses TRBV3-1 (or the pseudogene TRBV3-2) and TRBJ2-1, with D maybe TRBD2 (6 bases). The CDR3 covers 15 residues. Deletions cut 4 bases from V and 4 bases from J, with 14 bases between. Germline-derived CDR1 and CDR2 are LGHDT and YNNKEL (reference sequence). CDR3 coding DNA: TGTGCCAGCAGCCTCCAAGGGACTGCTTACAATGAGCAGTTCTTC. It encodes CASSLQGTAYNEQFF.

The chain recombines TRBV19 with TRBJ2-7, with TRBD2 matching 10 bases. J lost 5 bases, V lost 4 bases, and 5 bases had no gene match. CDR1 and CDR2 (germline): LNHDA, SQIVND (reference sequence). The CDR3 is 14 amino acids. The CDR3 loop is CASSSLAGAHEQYF. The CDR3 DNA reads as TGTGCCAGTAGTAGTCTAGCGGGAGCCCACGAGCAGTACTTC.

CDR3: CAISEHKREGRGEQFF. CDR3 DNA: TGTGCCATCAGTGAGCATAAGCGGGAGGGCCGGGGTGAGCAGTTCTTC. The chain couples TRBV10-3 to TRBJ2-1; 10 bases line up with TRBD2. This CDR3 is 16 amino acids long. The germline CDR1 and CDR2 sequences are ENHRY and SYGVKD. J lost 9 bases, V lost 2 bases, and 10 bases had no gene match.

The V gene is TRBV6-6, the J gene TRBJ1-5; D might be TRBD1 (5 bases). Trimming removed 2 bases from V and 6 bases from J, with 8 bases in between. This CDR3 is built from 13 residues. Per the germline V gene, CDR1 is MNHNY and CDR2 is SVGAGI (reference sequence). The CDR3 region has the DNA TGTGCCAGCAGTTACCTACAGGCTCAGCCCCAGCATTTT. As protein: CASSYLQAQPQHF.

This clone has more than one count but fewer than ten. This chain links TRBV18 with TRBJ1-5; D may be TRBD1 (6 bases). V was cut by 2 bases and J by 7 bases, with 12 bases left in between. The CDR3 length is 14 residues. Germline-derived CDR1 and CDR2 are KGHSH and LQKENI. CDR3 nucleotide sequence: TGTGCCAGCTCACCAGTGAAGGGGGAGCAGCCCCAGCATTTT. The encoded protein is CASSPVKGEQPQHF.

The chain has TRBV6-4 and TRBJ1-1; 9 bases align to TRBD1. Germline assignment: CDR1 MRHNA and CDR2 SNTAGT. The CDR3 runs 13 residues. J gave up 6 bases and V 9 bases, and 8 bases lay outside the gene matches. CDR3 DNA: TGTGCCAGGAGGACAGGGGCACTAGCTGAAGCTTTCTTT. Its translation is CARRTGALAEAFF.

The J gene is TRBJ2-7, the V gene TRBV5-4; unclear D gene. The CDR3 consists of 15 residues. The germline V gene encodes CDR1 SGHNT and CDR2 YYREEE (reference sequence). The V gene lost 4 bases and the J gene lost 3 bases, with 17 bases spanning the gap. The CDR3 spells CASSPLRSENYEQYF. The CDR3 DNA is TGTGCCAGCAGCCCGCTGAGGTCAGAAAACTACGAGCAGTACTTC.

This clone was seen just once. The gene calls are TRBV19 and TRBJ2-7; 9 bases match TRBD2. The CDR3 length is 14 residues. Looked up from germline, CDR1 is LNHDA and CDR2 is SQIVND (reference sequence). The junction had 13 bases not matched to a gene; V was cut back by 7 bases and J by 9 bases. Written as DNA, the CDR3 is TGTGCCAGTACCGCGACCGGGACTAGCTTCGGGCAGTACTTC. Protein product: CASTATGTSFGQYF.